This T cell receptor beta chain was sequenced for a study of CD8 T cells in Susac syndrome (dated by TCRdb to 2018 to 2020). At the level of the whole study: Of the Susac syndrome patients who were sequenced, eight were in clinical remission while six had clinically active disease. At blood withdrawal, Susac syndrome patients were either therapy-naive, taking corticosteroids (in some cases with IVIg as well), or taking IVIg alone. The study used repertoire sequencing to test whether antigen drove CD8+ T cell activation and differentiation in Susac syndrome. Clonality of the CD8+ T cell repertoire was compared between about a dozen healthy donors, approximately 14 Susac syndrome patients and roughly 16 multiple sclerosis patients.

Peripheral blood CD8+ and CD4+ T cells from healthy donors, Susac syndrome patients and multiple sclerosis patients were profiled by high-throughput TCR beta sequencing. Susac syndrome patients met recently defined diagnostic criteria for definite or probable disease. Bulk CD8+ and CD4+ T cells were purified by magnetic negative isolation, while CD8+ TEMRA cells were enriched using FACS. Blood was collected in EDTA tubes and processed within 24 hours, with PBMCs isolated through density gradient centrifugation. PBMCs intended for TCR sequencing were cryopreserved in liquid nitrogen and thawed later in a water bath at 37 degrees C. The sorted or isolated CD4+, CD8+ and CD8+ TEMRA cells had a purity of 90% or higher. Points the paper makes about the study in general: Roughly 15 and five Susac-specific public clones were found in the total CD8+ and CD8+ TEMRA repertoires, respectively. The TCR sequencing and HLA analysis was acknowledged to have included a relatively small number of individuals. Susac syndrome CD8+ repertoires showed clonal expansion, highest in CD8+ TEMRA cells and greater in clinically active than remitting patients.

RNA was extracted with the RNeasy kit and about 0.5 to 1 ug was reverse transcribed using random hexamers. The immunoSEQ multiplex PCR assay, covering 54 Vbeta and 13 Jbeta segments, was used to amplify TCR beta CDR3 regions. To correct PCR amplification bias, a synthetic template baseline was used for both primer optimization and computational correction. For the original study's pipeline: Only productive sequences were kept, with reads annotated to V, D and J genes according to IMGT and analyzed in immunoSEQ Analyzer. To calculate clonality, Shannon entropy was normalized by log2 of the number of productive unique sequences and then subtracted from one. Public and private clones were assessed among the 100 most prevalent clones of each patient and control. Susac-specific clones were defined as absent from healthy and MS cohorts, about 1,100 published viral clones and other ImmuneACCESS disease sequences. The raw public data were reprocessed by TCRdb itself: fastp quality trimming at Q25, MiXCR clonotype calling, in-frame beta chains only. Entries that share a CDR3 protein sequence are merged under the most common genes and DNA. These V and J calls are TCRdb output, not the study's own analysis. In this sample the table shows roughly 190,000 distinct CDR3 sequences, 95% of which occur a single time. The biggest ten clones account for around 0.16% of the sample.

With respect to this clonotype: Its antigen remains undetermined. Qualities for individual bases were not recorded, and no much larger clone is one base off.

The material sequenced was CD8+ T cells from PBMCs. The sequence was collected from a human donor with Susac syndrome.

The nucleotides read TGTGCCAGCAGCCCAACTAGGACTACGCCCTACAATGAGCAGTTCTTC. It encodes CASSPTRTTPYNEQFF. Here the chain combines TRBV4-2 and TRBJ2-1; matching of 6 bases hints at TRBD2 as the D gene. There are 16 amino acids in the CDR3, from cysteine to phenylalanine inclusive. Kept here is only the CDR3 DNA, which spans 48 bases and is read in frame from base 1. V loses 4 bases of germline sequence and J loses 2 bases, and the interval between the two ends is 15 bases. CDR1 and CDR2 were assigned from the germline V gene as LGHNA and YNFKEQ.